Following are 27 T cell receptor beta chains from one sample sequenced in a study of cytomegalovirus exposure and HLA in healthy donors (dated by TCRdb to 2016 to 2017). Library prep was done by the immunoSEQ multiplex PCR assay. The multiplex PCR relied on a mix of 60 forward primers for TCR Vbeta segments and 13 reverse primers for TCR Jbeta segments. This immuneACCESS table, as held by TCRdb, lists in-frame sequences with V and J called but not all clones. Of the missing ones, under half trace to an unresolved V gene in checked studies; the others have no known cause. The sample profile shows about 150,000 clones; around two thirds of them were found once. The ten largest account for approximately 1.8% of the sample. Sequenced input: PBMCs. All receptors derive from a male donor in good health and CMV-seronegative.

The CDR3 sequence: CASSLGGRITSGNTIYF. The CDR3 DNA reads as TGTGCCAGCAGCTTAGGTGGCAGGATCACCTCTGGAAACACCATATATTTT. This rearrangement joins TRBV5-4 to TRBJ1-3; no clear D. With 2 bases removed from V and 0 bases from J, the gap between germline ends came to 15 bases. This CDR3 contains 17 residues. Germline V gene sequence: CDR1 SGHNT, CDR2 YYREEE (reference sequence).

This chain uses TRBV27 with TRBJ1-4; D unresolved. Trimming cost V 6 bases and J 5 bases, with 10 bases left between them. The length of the CDR3 is 13 residues. CDR1 is MNHEY and CDR2 is SMNVEV in the germline V gene (reference sequence). CDR3 nucleotides: TGTGCCAGCAGCCTTGAACGGAATGAAAAACTGTTTTTT. Its translation is CASSLERNEKLFF.

The rearrangement joins TRBV5-1 to TRBJ2-1, with D tentatively TRBD2 (6 bases). Germline CDR1 is SGHRS and CDR2 is YFSETQ. V was clipped by 2 bases and J by 7 bases, with 10 bases between them. The CDR3 is 13 amino acids. This CDR3 reads CASSLIAVNEQFF. The CDR3, as DNA: TGCGCCAGCAGCTTAATAGCGGTTAATGAGCAGTTCTTC.

The genes are TRBV19 and TRBJ2-1; D is unresolved. The CDR3 totals 14 residues. V dropped 4 bases and J dropped 5 bases, with 12 bases sitting between them. Germline V lookup: CDR1 LNHDA, CDR2 SQIVND (reference sequence). CDR3 residues: CASSTRLSHNEQFF. CDR3 bases: TGTGCCAGTAGTACCCGACTTTCTCACAATGAGCAGTTCTTC. The whole variable domain, filled in from reference TRBV19 and TRBJ2-1, reads DGGITQSPKYLFRKEGQNVTLSCEQNLNHDAMYWYRQDPGQGLRLIYYSQIVNDFQKGDIAEGYSVSREKKESFPLTVTSAQKNPTAFYLCASSTRLSHNEQFFGPGTRLTVL.

V usage is TRBV18 and J usage is TRBJ1-6; D remains ambiguous. The CDR3 consists of 15 residues. CDR1 and CDR2 (germline): KGHSH, LQKENI. V gave up 3 bases and J gave up 13 bases, with 19 bases separating them. The CDR3 region is CASSPVDESPAPLHF. CDR3 DNA: TGTGCCAGCTCACCGGTCGATGAAAGCCCAGCGCCCCTCCACTTT.

J is TRBJ2-7 and V is TRBV15, with D perhaps TRBD2 (6 bases). CDR1 is LNHNV and CDR2 is YYDKDF in the germline V gene (reference sequence). V was trimmed by 5 bases and J by 1 base, leaving 12 bases between them. The CDR3 consists of 14 residues. The CDR3 DNA sequence: TGTGCCACCAGCGCTCCCGGGGGTTCCTACGAGCAGTACTTC. Residues: CATSAPGGSYEQYF.

V gene TRBV9 combines with J gene TRBJ1-6; a weak D match, TRBD1 (5 bases). The CDR3 covers 16 residues. Germline CDR1 SGDLS, CDR2 YYNGEE. V was clipped by 3 bases and J by 7 bases, with 17 bases between them. The CDR3 loop is CASSELSQAKNSPLHF. The CDR3 nucleotides are TGTGCCAGCAGCGAACTATCACAGGCCAAAAATTCACCCCTCCACTTT.

This clone appeared a single time. The V gene is TRBV25-1, the J gene TRBJ2-7, with a weak D call TRBD2 (5 bases). Trimming shortened V by 4 bases and J by 5 bases, and 9 bases separated the two germline ends. Germline V gives CDR1 MGHDK, CDR2 SYGVNS. The CDR3 length is 12 residues. The CDR3 DNA reads TGTGCCAGCAGTGGATTCGGGAACGAGCAGTACTTC. Translating it yields CASSGFGNEQYF.

The chain recombines TRBV5-1 with TRBJ1-3; 7 nucleotides line up with TRBD2. The J call is uncertain, as TRBJ2-2 better fits the DNA end. The CDR3 is 14 amino acids. Germline CDR1 SGHRS, CDR2 YFSETQ. The CDR3 DNA reads TGCGCCAGCAGCTGGACTAGAGACAATGGGGAGCTGTTTTTT. As protein: CASSWTRDNGELFF.

The J gene is TRBJ1-2, the V gene TRBV7-8, with unresolved D. Trimming pared 5 bases from V and 7 bases from J, leaving 11 bases between. Germline V gene lookup returns CDR1 SGHVS and CDR2 FQNEAQ. The CDR3 has 12 residues. CDR3 loop: CASSRQYGGYTF. The CDR3 coding sequence is TGTGCCAGCAGCCGACAATATGGTGGCTACACCTTC.

The chain employs TRBV12-5 and TRBJ2-1; 7 bases are shared with TRBD2. The CDR3 has 15 residues. Germline loops: CDR1 LGHNT, CDR2 FRNRAP. V was clipped by 3 bases and J by 5 bases; unmatched bases: 7. CDR3 sequence reads: CASGLLRDYDNEQFF. The DNA of the CDR3 is TGTGCTAGTGGTTTACTCCGGGACTACGACAATGAGCAGTTCTTC.

Comments on this clone: The sample contains more than one DNA sequence encoding this CDR3. This chain connects TRBV6-5 to TRBJ1-1; weak D call: TRBD1 (5 bases). V gave up 5 bases and J gave up 0 bases, with 10 bases separating them. The CDR3 is made up of 14 amino acids. Germline V gene lookup returns CDR1 MNHEY and CDR2 SVGAGI. CDR3 protein: CASSDRALNTEAFF. CDR3 nucleotide sequence: TGTGCCAGCAGTGACAGAGCTTTGAACACTGAAGCTTTCTTT.

A few counts support this clone. J is TRBJ1-1 and V is TRBV27, with D maybe TRBD1 (6 bases). Trimming stripped 6 bases from V and 5 bases from J, with 16 bases between. CDR1 MNHEY and CDR2 SMNVEV come from the germline V gene (reference sequence). The CDR3 has 14 residues. Here the CDR3 DNA reads TGTGCCAGCAGCTCCCCGGGGGGGCGGACTGAAGCTTTCTTT. Residues: CASSSPGGRTEAFF.

The chain combines TRBV7-9 with TRBJ2-7; D is undetermined. The CDR3 sequence is 16 residues long. Looked up from germline, CDR1 is SEHNR and CDR2 is FQNEAQ (reference sequence). Deletions cut 4 bases from V and 2 bases from J, with 18 bases between. CDR3 protein: CASSSQQTGRPYEQYF. The CDR3 nucleotides read TGTGCCAGCAGCTCCCAACAAACGGGTCGACCCTACGAGCAGTACTTC. Using reference TRBV7-9 and TRBJ2-7 for the parts outside the CDR3, the full variable domain is DTGVSQNPRHKITKRGQNVTFRCDPISEHNRLYWYRQTLGQGPEFLTYFQNEAQLEKSRLLSDRFSAERPKGSFSTLEIQRTEQGDSAMYLCASSSQQTGRPYEQYFGPGTRLTVT.

A few counts support this clone. The chain carries TRBV16 and TRBJ2-3, with a tentative D call TRBD1 (5 bases). With 0 bases removed from V and 5 bases from J, the gap between germline ends came to 15 bases. The CDR3 extends over 16 amino acids. Germline V lookup: CDR1 KGHSY, CDR2 FQNENV. The CDR3 spells CASSQSDSRWGDTQYF. CDR3 DNA: TGTGCCAGCAGCCAATCCGACAGTCGGTGGGGAGATACGCAGTATTTT.

In this sample, this clone turned up a few times. The rearrangement uses TRBV6-5 and TRBJ1-6; 8 bases map to TRBD1. The CDR3 sequence is 15 residues long. J was trimmed by 7 bases and V by 6 bases; bases with no gene match: 8. Germline CDR1 and CDR2: MNHEY and SVGAGI. The CDR3 coding sequence is TGTGCCAGCAGCATCACAGGGGGGAGGAATTCACCCCTCCACTTT. Encoded protein: CASSITGGRNSPLHF.

The J gene is TRBJ1-5, the V gene TRBV7-6; D may be TRBD1 (5 bases). The CDR3 extends over 14 amino acids. Germline loops: CDR1 SGHVS, CDR2 FNYEAQ. The V gene lost 1 base and the J gene lost 7 bases, with 11 bases spanning the gap. The CDR3 DNA sequence: TGTGCCAGCAGCTTAGAGGGGAAGGGACAGCCCCAGCATTTT. Residues: CASSLEGKGQPQHF.

V gene TRBV6-6 combines with J gene TRBJ1-5; 7 nucleotides align to TRBD1. This CDR3 has 13 amino acids. Germline CDR1 and CDR2: MNHNY and SVGAGI (reference sequence). Trimming removed 8 bases from V and 5 bases from J; junction bases left unmatched: 6. The DNA of the CDR3 is TGTGCCAGCTCGGGGACAGCGCATCAGCCCCAGCATTTT. Translating gives CASSGTAHQPQHF.

The genes are TRBV7-6 and TRBJ1-4, with unresolved D. The CDR3 has 15 amino acids. Trimming removed 1 base at V and 0 bases at J, with 6 bases between. Germline V gives CDR1 SGHVS, CDR2 FNYEAQ. CDR3 sequence reads: CASSLGHATNEKLFF. The CDR3, as DNA: TGTGCCAGCAGCTTAGGACACGCAACTAATGAAAAACTGTTTTTT.

This clone appeared a few times. This sequence joins TRBV6-1 and TRBJ1-5; TRBD1 aligns across 7 bases. V shed 4 bases and J 0 bases; nucleotides not matched to a gene: 9. The germline CDR1 and CDR2 sequences are MNHNS and SASEGT. This CDR3 contains 17 residues. This CDR3 reads CASSGDSGPYSNQPQHF. CDR3 nucleotide sequence: TGTGCCAGCAGTGGGGACAGCGGACCTTATAGCAATCAGCCCCAGCATTTT.

This clone was counted a few times. J is TRBJ1-1 and V is TRBV2; D is unresolved. Germline V gives CDR1 SNHLY, CDR2 FYNNEI. The CDR3 consists of 13 residues. With 6 bases removed from V and 6 bases from J, the gap between germline ends came to 14 bases. The CDR3 DNA follows: TGTGCCAGCAGCGGTCCTGGGAGTGCTGAAGCTTTCTTT. Its protein product is CASSGPGSAEAFF.

The chain joins TRBV2 to TRBJ1-4, with D perhaps matching TRBD1 (5 bases). This CDR3 spans 16 amino acids. Germline V gene data show CDR1 as SNHLY and CDR2 as FYNNEI. Trimming took off 6 bases at V and 0 bases at J, with 14 bases between the two ends. The CDR3 loop is CASRDRTTATNEKLFF. The CDR3 DNA sequence: TGTGCCAGCAGGGATAGGACAACCGCAACTAATGAAAAACTGTTTTTT. Complete variable domain (other parts from reference TRBV2 and TRBJ1-4): EPEVTQTPSHQVTQMGQEVILRCVPISNHLYFYWYRQILGQKVEFLVSFYNNEISEKSEIFDDQFSVERPDGSNFTLKIRSTKLEDSAMYFCASRDRTTATNEKLFFGSGTQLSVL.

This chain connects TRBV29-1 to TRBJ2-2, with 8 positions matching TRBD1. The germline V gene encodes CDR1 SQVTM and CDR2 ANQGSEA. V dropped 3 bases and J dropped 7; count of bases not matched to a gene: 10. This CDR3 has 15 amino acids. The CDR3 region is CSVDWGQGANGELFF. The CDR3 DNA reads TGCAGCGTTGATTGGGGGCAGGGGGCCAACGGGGAGCTGTTTTTT.

This clone was observed a single time. This rearrangement joins TRBV6-9 to TRBJ2-7; 9 bases fit TRBD2. The CDR3 is made up of 16 amino acids. The trim removed 5 bases at V and 3 bases at J, leaving 11 bases unmatched. Germline V CDR1 and CDR2: MNHGY, SVAAGI. The CDR3, as DNA: TGTGCCAGCAGTGCGCCCAGCGGGGGGTATAGCTACGAGCAGTACTTC. Residues: CASSAPSGGYSYEQYF.

This clone was observed a few times. The J gene is TRBJ1-6, the V gene TRBV27; D ambiguous. CDR1 MNHEY and CDR2 SMNVEV come from the germline V gene (reference sequence). V was shortened by 3 bases and J by 0 bases, with 6 bases between the two germline ends. This CDR3 spans 15 amino acids. CDR3 protein: CASSFTSSYNSPLHF. CDR3 in DNA: TGTGCCAGCAGTTTTACGAGCTCCTATAATTCACCCCTCCACTTT.

The V and J genes are TRBV5-1 and TRBJ2-2; D not certain. Per germline, CDR1 SGHRS and CDR2 YFSETQ. Trimming shortened V by 0 bases and J by 3 bases, and 3 bases separated the two germline ends. CDR3 size: 13 residues. Here the CDR3 DNA reads TGCGCCAGCAGCTTGGCCGACACCGGGGAGCTGTTTTTT. This sequence encodes CASSLADTGELFF.

The chain is built from TRBV30 and TRBJ1-6; D remains ambiguous. CDR1 and CDR2 from the germline V gene are GTSNPN and SVGIG (reference sequence). The CDR3 runs 12 residues. V was pared by 5 bases and J by 7 bases, with 9 bases between. As DNA, the CDR3 is TGTGCCTGGGATGACACCAATTCACCCCTCCACTTT. Its translation: CAWDDTNSPLHF.